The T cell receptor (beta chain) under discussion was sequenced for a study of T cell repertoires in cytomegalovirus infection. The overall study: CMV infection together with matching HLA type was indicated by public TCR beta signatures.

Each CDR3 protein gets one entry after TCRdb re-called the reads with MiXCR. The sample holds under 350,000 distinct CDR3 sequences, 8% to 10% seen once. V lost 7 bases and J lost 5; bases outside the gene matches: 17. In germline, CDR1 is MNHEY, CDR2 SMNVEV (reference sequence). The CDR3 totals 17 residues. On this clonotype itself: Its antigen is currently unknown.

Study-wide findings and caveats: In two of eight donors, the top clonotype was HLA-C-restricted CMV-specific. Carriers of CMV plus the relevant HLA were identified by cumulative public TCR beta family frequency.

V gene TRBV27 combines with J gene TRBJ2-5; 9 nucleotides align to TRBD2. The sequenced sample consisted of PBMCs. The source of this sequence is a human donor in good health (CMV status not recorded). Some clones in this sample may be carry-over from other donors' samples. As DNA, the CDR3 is TGTGCCAGCAACAAGGGTGGACTAGCGCCGAGTAAGGAGACCCAGTACTTC. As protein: CASNKGGLAPSKETQYF.